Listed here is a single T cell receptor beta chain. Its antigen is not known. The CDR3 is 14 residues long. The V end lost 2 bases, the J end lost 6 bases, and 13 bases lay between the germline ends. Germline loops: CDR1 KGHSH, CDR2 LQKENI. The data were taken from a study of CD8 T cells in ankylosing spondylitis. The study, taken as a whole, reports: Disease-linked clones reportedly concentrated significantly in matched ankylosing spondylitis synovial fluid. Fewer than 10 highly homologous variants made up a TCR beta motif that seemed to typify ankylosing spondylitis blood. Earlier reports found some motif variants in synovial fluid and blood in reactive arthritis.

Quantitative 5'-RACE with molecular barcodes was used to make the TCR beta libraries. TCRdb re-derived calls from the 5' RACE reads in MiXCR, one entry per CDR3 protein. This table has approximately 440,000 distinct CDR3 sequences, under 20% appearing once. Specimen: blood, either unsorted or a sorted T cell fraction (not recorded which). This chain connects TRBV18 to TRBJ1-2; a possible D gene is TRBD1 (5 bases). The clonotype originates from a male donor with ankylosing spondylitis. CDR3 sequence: CASSPAGTGDGYTF. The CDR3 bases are TGTGCCAGCTCACCAGCCGGGACGGGAGATGGCTACACCTTC.